One and the same sample provided the 28 T cell receptor beta chains below, sequenced in a study of cytomegalovirus exposure and HLA in healthy donors. Only in-frame clones appear in the TCRdb table, and some are missing; sequencing was by immunoSEQ multiplex PCR. The profile shows about 63,000 clones, about 89% of them singletons. Sequenced input: PBMCs. Receptors were obtained from a woman younger than 35 in good health and CMV-seronegative.

This clone came up once. The rearrangement links TRBV28 to TRBJ2-3; 12 bases align to TRBD2. Germline V gene data show CDR1 as MDHEN and CDR2 as SYDVKM. This CDR3 is 16 amino acids long. Unmatched junction bases numbered 3, after V lost 4 bases and J lost 1 base. The CDR3: CASSWASGRGTDTQYF. CDR3 in DNA: TGTGCCAGCAGTTGGGCTAGCGGGAGGGGCACAGATACGCAGTATTTT.

The V call is TRBV5-1, the J call TRBJ2-7; tentative D call: TRBD2 (6 bases). The CDR3 has 16 residues. CDR1 and CDR2 from the germline V gene are SGHRS and YFSETQ. V was shortened by 0 bases and J by 1 base, with 14 bases between the two germline ends. The CDR3 nucleotides are TGCGCCAGCAGCTTGGATCGGGGGACTCCTTCCTACGAGCAGTACTTC. Encoded protein: CASSLDRGTPSYEQYF.

The chain carries TRBV19 and TRBJ1-5, with D tentatively TRBD1 (6 bases). Trimming removed 4 bases from V and 1 base from J, with 8 bases in between. The CDR3 sequence is 14 residues long. From germline, CDR1 is LNHDA and CDR2 SQIVND (reference sequence). The CDR3 DNA follows: TGTGCCAGTAGTAGGGGGCTAAGCAATCAGCCCCAGCATTTT. This encodes CASSRGLSNQPQHF.

The chain uses TRBV4-1 and TRBJ1-2; no firm D call. V lost 0 bases, J lost 5 bases, and 13 bases lay in between. In germline, CDR1 is MGHRA, CDR2 YSYEKL. CDR3 length equals 15 residues. The CDR3 sequence is CASSQEDGGIYGYTF. DNA of the CDR3: TGCGCCAGCAGCCAAGAGGACGGCGGGATTTATGGCTACACCTTC.

This chain links TRBV27 with TRBJ2-1; tentative D call: TRBD1 (5 bases). The CDR3 consists of 16 residues. The germline V gene has CDR1 MNHEY and CDR2 SMNVEV (reference sequence). The V end lost 5 bases, the J end lost 5 bases, and 19 bases lay between the germline ends. This CDR3 is CASSTQGWRGNNEQFF. DNA for the CDR3: TGTGCCAGCAGTACCCAGGGTTGGCGAGGAAACAATGAGCAGTTCTTC.

The rearrangement joins TRBV11-3 to TRBJ2-1; 7 bases match TRBD2. J gave up 3 bases and V 5 bases, and 10 bases lay outside the gene matches. CDR1 is SGHNT, CDR2 YENEEA, per germline. This CDR3 is 16 amino acids long. CDR3 in DNA: TGTGCCAGCAGCCTCTCGGTGGGCGGGGGCTACAATGAGCAGTTCTTC. Amino acids: CASSLSVGGGYNEQFF.

The chain carries TRBV28 and TRBJ2-4; TRBD2 aligns across 7 bases. V lost 8 bases and J lost 4; bases outside the gene matches: 11. This CDR3 region has 15 residues. Germline V gene sequence: CDR1 MDHEN, CDR2 SYDVKM. The CDR3 DNA reads as TGTGCCAGCCGGGGAGGGTATAGATCTAAAAACATTCAGTACTTC. Translated: CASRGGYRSKNIQYF.

This chain links TRBV7-6 with TRBJ2-1; tentative D call: TRBD1 (5 bases). V shed 3 bases and J shed 5 bases, with 11 bases lying between them. Germline assignment: CDR1 SGHVS and CDR2 FNYEAQ. The CDR3 consists of 14 residues. The CDR3 region has the DNA TGTGCCAGCAGCTTGGTCCAGGGTGACAATGAGCAGTTCTTC. It specifies CASSLVQGDNEQFF.

The chain joins TRBV19 to TRBJ2-5; TRBD2 might be the D (6 bases). With 4 bases removed from V and 4 bases from J, the gap between germline ends came to 13 bases. Germline loops: CDR1 LNHDA, CDR2 SQIVND (reference sequence). The CDR3 totals 14 residues. The CDR3 reads CASSKVQGGETQYF. CDR3 coding DNA: TGTGCCAGTAGTAAGGTTCAGGGAGGAGAGACCCAGTACTTC.

V gene TRBV10-3 combines with J gene TRBJ1-2, with TRBD1 matching 8 bases. From germline, CDR1 is ENHRY and CDR2 SYGVKD. The CDR3 is 16 residues long. The trim removed 2 bases at V and 6 bases at J, leaving 11 bases unmatched. The CDR3 sequence: CAISEIVGQGKDGYTF. The CDR3 DNA reads as TGTGCCATCAGTGAGATAGTAGGACAGGGAAAAGATGGCTACACCTTC.

J is TRBJ2-1 and V is TRBV11-3; possible D gene TRBD2, 6 bases. CDR1 and CDR2 from the germline V gene are SGHNT and YENEEA. V shed 3 bases and J shed 9 bases, with 18 bases lying between them. The CDR3 sequence is 15 residues long. This CDR3 is CASSLRGSGGFEQFF. The DNA of the CDR3 is TGTGCCAGCAGCTTGCGGGGTAGCGGAGGGTTTGAGCAGTTCTTC.

The chain uses TRBV6-5 and TRBJ1-2; no definite D call. Germline V gene sequence: CDR1 MNHEY, CDR2 SVGAGI. This CDR3 has 15 residues. V gave up 7 bases and J gave up 6 bases, with 21 bases separating them. CDR3 sequence: CASKNGPRAADGYTF. CDR3 nucleotides: TGTGCCAGCAAAAACGGTCCGAGGGCAGCCGATGGCTACACCTTC.

V is TRBV9 and J is TRBJ2-5; no firm D call. Trimming removed 3 bases at V and 5 bases at J, with 11 bases between. The V gene's germline CDR1 is SGDLS and CDR2 YYNGEE. The CDR3 spans 13 residues. CDR3 DNA: TGTGCCAGCAGCGGTAGTATGCCGGAGACCCAGTACTTC. Protein: CASSGSMPETQYF.

This rearrangement joins TRBV10-3 to TRBJ2-1; 7 positions match TRBD1. This CDR3 comprises 15 residues. The ends lost 9 bases at V and 6 bases at J; junction bases unmatched: 14. Germline V gives CDR1 ENHRY, CDR2 SYGVKD. CDR3 loop: CAIKTTSGGLNEQFF. CDR3 coding DNA: TGTGCCATAAAGACCACATCAGGGGGTCTCAATGAGCAGTTCTTC.

The V gene is TRBV30, the J gene TRBJ2-7; no definite D call. Per germline, CDR1 GTSNPN and CDR2 SVGIG (reference sequence). V gave up 3 bases and J gave up 0 bases, with 12 bases separating them. The CDR3 is made up of 14 amino acids. This chain's CDR3 is CAWRRSLSSYEQYF. In DNA, the CDR3 is TGTGCCTGGAGACGGAGCCTAAGCTCCTACGAGCAGTACTTC. The full variable domain, with the rest looked up from reference TRBV30 and TRBJ2-7, is SQTIHQWPATLVQPVGSPLSLECTVEGTSNPNLYWYRQAAGRGLQLLFYSVGIGQISSEVPQNLSASRPQDRQFILSSKKLLLSDSGFYLCAWRRSLSSYEQYFGPGTRLTVT.

The gene calls are TRBV2 and TRBJ1-5, with 8 positions matching TRBD1. The CDR3 totals 16 residues. Germline lookup yields CDR1 SNHLY and CDR2 FYNNEI. The junction had 9 bases not matched to a gene; V was cut back by 6 bases and J by 2 bases. The CDR3 DNA is TGTGCCAGCAGGATGGACAGGGCGGGCGGCAATCAGCCCCAGCATTTT. Protein sequence: CASRMDRAGGNQPQHF.

This clone was found once. The rearrangement joins TRBV5-1 to TRBJ1-2; 12 bases align to TRBD1. The CDR3 has 16 residues. Germline CDR1 reads SGHRS; CDR2 reads YFSETQ. V lost 3 bases to trimming and J lost 4 bases; unmatched junction nucleotides: 7. The CDR3 sequence: CASSSQRDRGLYGYTF. The CDR3, as DNA: TGCGCCAGCAGCTCTCAGAGGGACAGGGGGCTCTATGGCTACACCTTC.

The chain links TRBV27 to TRBJ2-1; TRBD1 matches 9 bases. The CDR3 spans 15 residues. Losses at the gene ends were 7 bases for V and 3 bases for J; bases not matched to a gene: 7. Germline V gives CDR1 MNHEY, CDR2 SMNVEV (reference sequence). The CDR3 DNA reads TGTGCCAGCAACCCACAGGGGGCGAGCTACAATGAGCAGTTCTTC. Its protein product is CASNPQGASYNEQFF.

The chain recombines TRBV29-1 with TRBJ2-7, with unresolved D. This CDR3 has 12 amino acids. CDR1 and CDR2 from the germline V gene are SQVTM and ANQGSEA. The V gene lost 3 bases and the J gene lost 2 bases, with 8 bases spanning the gap. The DNA of the CDR3 is TGCAGCGTTGACCCAGGAACCTACGAGCAGTACTTC. It yields the protein CSVDPGTYEQYF.

This clone was seen only a few times. The chain joins TRBV7-7 to TRBJ2-1; unclear D gene. V was cut by 1 base and J by 6 bases, with 7 bases left in between. The CDR3 runs 13 residues. Looked up from germline, CDR1 is SSHAT and CDR2 is FNYEAQ (reference sequence). The CDR3 loop is CASSLGLRNEQFF. The CDR3 nucleotides read TGTGCCAGCAGCTTAGGTCTCCGCAATGAGCAGTTCTTC.

This clone was seen once. The chain employs TRBV6-6 and TRBJ2-7; 8 bases map to TRBD1. V was clipped by 5 bases and J by 0 bases; unmatched bases: 6. Germline loops: CDR1 MNHNY, CDR2 SVGAGI (reference sequence). The CDR3 has 15 amino acids. The CDR3 DNA sequence: TGTGCCAGCAGTCACGGGACAGGAAGCTCCTACGAGCAGTACTTC. Protein sequence: CASSHGTGSSYEQYF.

V usage is TRBV13 and J usage is TRBJ1-2; the match to TRBD1 covers 10 bases. The CDR3 runs to 15 residues. Trimming removed 5 bases from V and 4 bases from J; junction bases left unmatched: 7. CDR1 PRHDT and CDR2 FYEKMQ come from the germline V gene (reference sequence). The DNA for the CDR3 is TGTGCCAGCAGCCGGGACAGGGGTACATCCTATGGCTACACCTTC. Protein sequence: CASSRDRGTSYGYTF. The variable domain in full, with the rest retrieved from reference TRBV13 and TRBJ1-2, is AAGVIQSPRHLIKEKRETATLKCYPIPRHDTVYWYQQGPGQDPQFLISFYEKMQSDKGSIPDRFSAQQFSDYHSELNMSSLELGDSALYFCASSRDRGTSYGYTFGSGTRLTVV.

The J gene is TRBJ2-1, the V gene TRBV2; TRBD1 aligns across 7 bases. The germline V gene encodes CDR1 SNHLY and CDR2 FYNNEI. This CDR3 is 16 amino acids long. Trimming removed 0 bases from V and 9 bases from J; junction bases left unmatched: 11. CDR3 nucleotide sequence: TGTGCCAGCAGTGAAGCCCAACTACGAACAGGGGTTGAGCAGTTCTTC. It translates to CASSEAQLRTGVEQFF.

The rearrangement joins TRBV7-8 to TRBJ2-4; D call uncertain. V lost 1 base to trimming and J lost 14 bases, with 24 bases between them. Germline V gives CDR1 SGHVS, CDR2 FQNEAQ. This CDR3 has 16 amino acids. As DNA, the CDR3 is TGTGCCAGCAGCTTAGTAGATAGCTCGAGCAAGGAACAAGAGTACTTC. Its translation is CASSLVDSSSKEQEYF.

The DNA for the CDR3 is TGTGCCAGCAGCTTTACTAGCCCTGACTCCTACGAGCAGTACTTC. It yields the protein CASSFTSPDSYEQYF. The genes are TRBV7-4 and TRBJ2-7; TRBD2 might be the D (6 bases). Trimming stripped 3 bases from V and 0 bases from J, with 12 bases between. The CDR3 totals 15 residues. Germline V gene lookup returns CDR1 SGHVT and CDR2 SQSDAQ.

In its sample, this clone was seen once. The V call is TRBV6-4, the J call TRBJ1-1; TRBD1 agrees at 9 bases. Germline V gene lookup returns CDR1 MRHNA and CDR2 SNTAGT. V gave up 8 bases and J gave up 5 bases; unmatched junction bases: 21. The CDR3 consists of 18 residues. CDR3 nucleotide sequence: TGTGCCAGCCAAAGATCTCTTCACCGGGACAGGGATTTGACTGAAGCTTTCTTT. Its translation: CASQRSLHRDRDLTEAFF.

This chain joins TRBV2 and TRBJ2-2, with TRBD1 matching 9 bases. The CDR3 runs 16 residues. Germline CDR1 reads SNHLY; CDR2 reads FYNNEI. Trimming cost V 2 bases and J 4 bases; bases outside gene matches: 5. CDR3 in amino acids: CASSEPGQGATGELFF. CDR3 DNA sequence: TGTGCCAGCAGTGAACCGGGACAGGGAGCCACCGGGGAGCTGTTTTTT.

The rearrangement uses TRBV19 and TRBJ2-7; weak D call: TRBD1 (6 bases). Germline lookup yields CDR1 LNHDA and CDR2 SQIVND (reference sequence). The CDR3 length is 16 residues. Deletions cut 2 bases from V and 3 bases from J, with 17 bases between. The CDR3 reads CASSIRAQGQIYEQYF. CDR3 bases: TGTGCCAGTAGTATAAGAGCCCAAGGACAGATCTACGAGCAGTACTTC.